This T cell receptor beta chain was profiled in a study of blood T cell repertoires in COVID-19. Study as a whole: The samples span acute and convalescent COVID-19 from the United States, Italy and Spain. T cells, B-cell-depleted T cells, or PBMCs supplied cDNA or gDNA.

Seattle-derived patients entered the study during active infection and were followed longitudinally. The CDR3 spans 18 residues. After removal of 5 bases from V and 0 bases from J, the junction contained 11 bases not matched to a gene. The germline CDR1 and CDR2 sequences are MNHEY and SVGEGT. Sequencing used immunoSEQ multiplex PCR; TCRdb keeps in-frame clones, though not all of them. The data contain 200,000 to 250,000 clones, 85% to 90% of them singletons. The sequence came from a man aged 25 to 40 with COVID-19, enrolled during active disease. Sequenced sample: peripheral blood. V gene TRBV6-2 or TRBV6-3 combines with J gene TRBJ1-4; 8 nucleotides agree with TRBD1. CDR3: CASSARTGKAATNEKLFF. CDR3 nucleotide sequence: TGTGCCAGCAGTGCCAGGACAGGGAAAGCGGCAACTAATGAAAAACTGTTTTTT.